The subject of this entry is one T cell receptor (beta chain). This specimen belongs to a study of blood T cell repertoires in COVID-19. Study-wide context: Whether acute or convalescent, the COVID-19 samples came from the United States, Italy and Spain. T cells, B-cell-depleted T cells, or PBMCs provided the cDNA or gDNA that served as material.

In the source study's methods: Amplification of reference gene primers provided the estimated nucleated cell counts. The method was immunoSEQ multiplex PCR; TCRdb's version includes in-frame clones alone and lacks a portion of them. That table furnishes V, J and clone size, whereas the DNA furnished D and trimming. The sample carries approximately 140,000 clones, around nine tenths recorded once. This receptor was identified in an older woman with acute or convalescent COVID-19. Sample: peripheral blood.

The CDR3 bases are TGTGCCAGCAGCGGCCTAGGGGAGGGGCAGTTCTTC. It yields the protein CASSGLGEGQFF. This chain connects TRBV2 to TRBJ2-1, with TRBD2 identical over 7 bases. CDR3 length: 12 amino acids. CDR1 is SNHLY and CDR2 is FYNNEI in the germline V gene. V lost 6 bases and J lost 12; bases outside the gene matches: 8.